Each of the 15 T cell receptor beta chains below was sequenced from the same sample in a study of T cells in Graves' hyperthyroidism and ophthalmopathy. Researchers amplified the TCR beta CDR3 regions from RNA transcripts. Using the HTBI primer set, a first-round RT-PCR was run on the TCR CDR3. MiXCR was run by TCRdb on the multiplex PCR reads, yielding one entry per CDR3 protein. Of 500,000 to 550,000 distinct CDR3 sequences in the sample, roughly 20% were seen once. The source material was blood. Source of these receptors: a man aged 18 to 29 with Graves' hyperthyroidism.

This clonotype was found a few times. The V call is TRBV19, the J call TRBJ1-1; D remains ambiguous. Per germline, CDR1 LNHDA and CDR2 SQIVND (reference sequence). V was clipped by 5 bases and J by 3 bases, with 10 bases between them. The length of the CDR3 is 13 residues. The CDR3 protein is CASSRPRDTEAFF. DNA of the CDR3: TGTGCCAGTAGTCGTCCGAGGGACACTGAAGCTTTCTTT.

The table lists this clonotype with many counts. CDR3: CASSEASGLGDEQYF. Here the CDR3 DNA reads TGTGCCAGCAGTGAGGCTAGCGGGCTTGGGGACGAGCAGTACTTC. The gene calls are TRBV27 and TRBJ2-7; TRBD2 aligns across 8 bases. The germline gives CDR1 MNHEY, CDR2 SMNVEV (reference sequence). The ends lost 5 bases at V and 5 bases at J; junction bases unmatched: 11. The CDR3 totals 15 residues.

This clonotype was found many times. The CDR3 bases are TGTGCCAGCAGTGAAGCGTGGACAGGGTCAAATCAGCCCCAGCATTTT. Translated: CASSEAWTGSNQPQHF. This sequence joins TRBV6-1 and TRBJ1-5; 8 positions match TRBD1. The CDR3 has 16 amino acids. Germline V gene sequence: CDR1 MNHNS, CDR2 SASEGT. After removal of 0 bases from V and 4 bases from J, the junction contained 5 bases not matched to a gene.

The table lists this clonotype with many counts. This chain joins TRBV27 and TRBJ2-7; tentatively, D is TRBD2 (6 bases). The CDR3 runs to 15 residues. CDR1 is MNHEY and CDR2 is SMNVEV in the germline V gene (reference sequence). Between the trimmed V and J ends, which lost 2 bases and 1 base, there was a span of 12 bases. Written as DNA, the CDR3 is TGTGCCAGCAGTTTAAGGTCCGGGGGATCCTACGAGCAGTACTTC. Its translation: CASSLRSGGSYEQYF.

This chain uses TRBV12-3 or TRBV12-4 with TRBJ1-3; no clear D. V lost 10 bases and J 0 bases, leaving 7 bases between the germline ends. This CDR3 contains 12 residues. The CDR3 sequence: CATTSSGNTIYF. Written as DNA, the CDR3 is TGTGCCACCACCAGCTCTGGAAACACCATATATTTT.

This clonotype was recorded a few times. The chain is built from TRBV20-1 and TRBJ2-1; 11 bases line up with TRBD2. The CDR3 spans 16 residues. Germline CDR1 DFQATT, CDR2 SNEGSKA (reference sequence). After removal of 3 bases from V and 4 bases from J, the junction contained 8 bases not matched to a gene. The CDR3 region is CSASRLAGGFYNEQFF. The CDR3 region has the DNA TGCAGTGCTAGTAGGCTAGCGGGGGGTTTTTACAATGAGCAGTTCTTC.

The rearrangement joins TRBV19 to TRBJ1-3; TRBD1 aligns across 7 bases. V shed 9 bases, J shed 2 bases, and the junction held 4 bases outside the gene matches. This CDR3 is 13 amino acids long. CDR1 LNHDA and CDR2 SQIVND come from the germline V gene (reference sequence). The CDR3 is CASEQGPGNTIYF. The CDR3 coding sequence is TGTGCCAGCGAACAGGGGCCTGGAAACACCATATATTTT. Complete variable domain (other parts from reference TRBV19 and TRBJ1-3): DGGITQSPKYLFRKEGQNVTLSCEQNLNHDAMYWYRQDPGQGLRLIYYSQIVNDFQKGDIAEGYSVSREKKESFPLTVTSAQKNPTAFYLCASEQGPGNTIYFGEGSWLTVV.

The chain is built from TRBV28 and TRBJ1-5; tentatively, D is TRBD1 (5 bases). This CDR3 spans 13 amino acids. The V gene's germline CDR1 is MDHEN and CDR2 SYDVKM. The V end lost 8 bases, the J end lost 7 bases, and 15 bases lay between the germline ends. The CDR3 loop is CASHPTWGQPQHF. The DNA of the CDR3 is TGTGCCAGCCACCCGACGTGGGGCCAGCCCCAGCATTTT.

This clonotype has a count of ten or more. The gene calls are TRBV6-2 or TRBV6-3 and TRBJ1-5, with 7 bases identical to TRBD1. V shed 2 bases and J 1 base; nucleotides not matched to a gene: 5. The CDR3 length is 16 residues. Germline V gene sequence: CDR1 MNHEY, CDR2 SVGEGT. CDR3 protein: CASSYRGQRSNQPQHF. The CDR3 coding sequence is TGTGCCAGCAGTTACCGGGGACAGAGAAGCAATCAGCCCCAGCATTTT.

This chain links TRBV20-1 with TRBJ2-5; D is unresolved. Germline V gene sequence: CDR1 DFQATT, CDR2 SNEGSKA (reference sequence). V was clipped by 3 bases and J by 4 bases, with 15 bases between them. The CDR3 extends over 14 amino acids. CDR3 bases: TGCAGTGCTAGTGACGTGGCCGGGCTAGAGACCCAGTACTTC. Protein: CSASDVAGLETQYF.

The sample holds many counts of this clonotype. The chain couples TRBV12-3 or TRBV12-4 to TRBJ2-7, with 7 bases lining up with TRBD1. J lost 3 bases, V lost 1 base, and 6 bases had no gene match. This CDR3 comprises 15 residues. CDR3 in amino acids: CASSLVGTAFYEQYF. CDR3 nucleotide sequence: TGTGCCAGCAGTTTAGTCGGGACAGCCTTCTACGAGCAGTACTTC.

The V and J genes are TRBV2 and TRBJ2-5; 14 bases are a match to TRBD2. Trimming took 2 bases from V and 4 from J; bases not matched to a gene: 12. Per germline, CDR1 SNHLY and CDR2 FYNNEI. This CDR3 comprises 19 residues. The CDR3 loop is CASSEWRLAGGTDPETQYF. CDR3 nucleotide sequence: TGTGCCAGCAGTGAATGGCGACTAGCGGGGGGGACAGATCCAGAGACCCAGTACTTC.

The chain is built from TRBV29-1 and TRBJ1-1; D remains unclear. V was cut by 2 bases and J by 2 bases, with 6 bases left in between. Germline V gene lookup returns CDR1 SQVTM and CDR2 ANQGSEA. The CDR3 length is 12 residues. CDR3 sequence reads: CSVEFFNTEAFF. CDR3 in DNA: TGCAGCGTTGAATTCTTTAACACTGAAGCTTTCTTT. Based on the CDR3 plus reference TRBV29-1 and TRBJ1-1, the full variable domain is SAVISQKPSRDICQRGTSLTIQCQVDSQVTMMFWYRQQPGQSLTLIATANQGSEATYESGFVIDKFPISRPNLTFSTLTVSNMSPEDSSIYLCSVEFFNTEAFFGQGTRLTVV.

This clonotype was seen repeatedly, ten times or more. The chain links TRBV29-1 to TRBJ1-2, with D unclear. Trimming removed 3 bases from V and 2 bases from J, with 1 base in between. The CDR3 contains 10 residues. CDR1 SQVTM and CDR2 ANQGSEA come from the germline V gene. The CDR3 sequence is CSVENYGYTF. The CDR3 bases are TGCAGCGTTGAGAACTATGGCTACACCTTC.

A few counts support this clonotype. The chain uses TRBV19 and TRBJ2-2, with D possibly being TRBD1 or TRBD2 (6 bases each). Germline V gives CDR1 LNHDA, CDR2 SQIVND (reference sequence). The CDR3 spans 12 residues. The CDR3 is CALEGGLGELFF. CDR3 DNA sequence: TGTGCTCTGGAGGGGGGCCTCGGGGAGCTGTTTTTT.